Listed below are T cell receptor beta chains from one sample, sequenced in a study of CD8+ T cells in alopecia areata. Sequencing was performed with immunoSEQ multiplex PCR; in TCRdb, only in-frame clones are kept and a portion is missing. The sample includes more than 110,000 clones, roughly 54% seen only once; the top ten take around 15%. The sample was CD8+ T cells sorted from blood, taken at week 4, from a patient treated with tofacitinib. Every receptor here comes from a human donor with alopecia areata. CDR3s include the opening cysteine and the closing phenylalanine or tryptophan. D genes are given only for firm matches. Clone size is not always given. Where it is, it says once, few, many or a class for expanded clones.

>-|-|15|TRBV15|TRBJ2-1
TGTGCCACCAGCAGAGGGGGTGAGGGATACAATGAGCAGTTCTTC
CATSRGGEGYNEQFF
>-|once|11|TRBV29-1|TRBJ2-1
TGCAGCGGCGAATCTAGCAATGAGCAGTTCTTC
CSGESSNEQFF
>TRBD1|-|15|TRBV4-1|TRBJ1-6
TGCGCCAGCAGCCAGAGACAGGGGCGCAATTCACCCCTCCACTTT
CASSQRQGRNSPLHF
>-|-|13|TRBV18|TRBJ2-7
TGTGCCAGCTCAGGGGAGACCTCCTACGAGCAGTACTTC
CASSGETSYEQYF
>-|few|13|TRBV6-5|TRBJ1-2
TGTGCCAGCAGCTTCTCTCAACACTATGGCTACACCTTC
CASSFSQHYGYTF
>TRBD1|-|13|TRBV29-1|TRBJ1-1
TGCAGCGCTAAGACAGGGGGCAATCCTGAAGCTTTCTTT
CSAKTGGNPEAFF
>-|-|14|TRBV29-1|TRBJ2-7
TGCAGCGCCGTATCAGGGGGGAGCTCCTACGAGCAGTACTTC
CSAVSGGSSYEQYF
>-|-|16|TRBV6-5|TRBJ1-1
TGTGCCAGCAGTTACTCAGTAGGGGAAGCAAACACTGAAGCTTTCTTT
CASSYSVGEANTEAFF
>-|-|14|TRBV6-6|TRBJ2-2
TGTGCCAGCAGACCCAGGACGTCCACCGGGGAGCTGTTTTTT
CASRPRTSTGELFF
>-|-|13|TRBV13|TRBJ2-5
TGTGCCAGCAGCTTAGGTGGCGGAGAGACCCAGTACTTC
CASSLGGGETQYF
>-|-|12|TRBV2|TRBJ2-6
TGCGCGACGAGCTCTGGGGCCAACGTCCTGACTTTC
CATSSGANVLTF
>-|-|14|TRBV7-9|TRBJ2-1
TGTGCCAGCAGCTTAGGCCGAGGCTACAATGAGCAGTTCTTC
CASSLGRGYNEQFF
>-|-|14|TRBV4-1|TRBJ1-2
TGCGCCAGCAGCCAAGTGAGGAGGGCGGGAGGCTACACCTTC
CASSQVRRAGGYTF
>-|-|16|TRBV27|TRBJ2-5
TGTGCCAGCAGTTCGCGGACATATTGGGGGCGGGAGACCCAGTACTTC
CASSSRTYWGRETQYF
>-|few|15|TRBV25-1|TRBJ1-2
TGTGCCAGCAGTGATAGGACCAAAGCTAACTATGGCTACACCTTC
CASSDRTKANYGYTF
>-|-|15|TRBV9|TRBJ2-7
TGTGCCAGCAGCGTAGCTGCGGATGCATCCTACGAGCAGTACTTC
CASSVAADASYEQYF
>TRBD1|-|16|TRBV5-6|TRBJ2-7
TGTGCCAGCAGCTTGGATTGGACAGGGGGCTCCTACGAGCAGTACTTC
CASSLDWTGGSYEQYF
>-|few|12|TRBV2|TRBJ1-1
TGTGCCGCTCTGGGGGCTGTTACTGAAGCTTTCTTT
CAALGAVTEAFF
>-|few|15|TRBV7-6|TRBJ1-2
TGTGCCAGCAGCCCAGGGATGCGGCAGGGGAGAGGCTACACCTTC
CASSPGMRQGRGYTF
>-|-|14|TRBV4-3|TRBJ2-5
TGCGCCAGCAGCCAGGGGATGGGGTCCGAGACCCAGTACTTC
CASSQGMGSETQYF
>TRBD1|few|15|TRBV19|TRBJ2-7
TGTGCCAGTAGGCTGACAGGGGCAGTAAGCTACGAGCAGTACTTC
CASRLTGAVSYEQYF
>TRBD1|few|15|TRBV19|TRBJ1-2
TGTGCCAGTAGGATGACAGGGGAAAGGGGCTATGGCTACACCTTC
CASRMTGERGYGYTF
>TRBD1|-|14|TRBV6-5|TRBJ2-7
TGTGCCAGCAGTTACTCGACAGGGTCTGGCGAGCAGTACTTC
CASSYSTGSGEQYF
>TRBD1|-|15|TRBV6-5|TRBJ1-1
TGTGCCAGCAGGGACCGGGGACAGGTGAACACTGAAGCTTTCTTT
CASRDRGQVNTEAFF
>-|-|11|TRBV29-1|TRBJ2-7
TGCAGCGTTGAAGATATGGGCGAGCAGTACTTC
CSVEDMGEQYF
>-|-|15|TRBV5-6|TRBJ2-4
TGTGCCAGCAGCTTGGATGGACACTCGGGAAACATTCAGTACTTC
CASSLDGHSGNIQYF
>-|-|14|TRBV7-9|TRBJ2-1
TGTGCCAGCAGCTTCCGGGGGCAGTACAATGAGCAGTTCTTC
CASSFRGQYNEQFF